This is a list of T cell receptor beta chains from one sample in a study of OX40 agonist ivuxolimab in advanced cancers. Here immunoSEQ multiplex PCR was the method, and the copy in TCRdb shows in-frame clones only, minus some. The data contain some 30,000 clones, roughly 80% of them singletons. This sample comprised CD4+ or CD8+ T cells sorted from blood, obtained in a trial of the OX40 agonist ivuxolimab. These receptors originate from an adult with an advanced solid tumor such as melanoma, head and neck, liver or kidney cancer. Both conserved end residues are part of each CDR3. The D gene is left open where the match is weak. Size values are once, few and many counts, or a class for expanded clones, and some rows have none.

TRBD1	TRBV28	-	TRBJ2-5	TGTGCCAGCAGTGGCCTAAGGACAGGGATGACTGAGACCCAGTACTTC	CASSGLRTGMTETQYF
-	TRBV6-5	-	TRBJ2-7	TGTGCCAGCAGTTACTCGGGGGAGCAGTACTTC	CASSYSGEQYF
TRBD1	TRBV18	-	TRBJ2-1	TGTGCCAGCTCACTTGGACAGGGCCCCCACAATGAGCAGTTCTTC	CASSLGQGPHNEQFF
TRBD2	TRBV19	-	TRBJ2-1	TGTGCCAGTAGTTGGACTAGCGGGGAATACAATGAGCAGTTCTTC	CASSWTSGEYNEQFF
TRBD2	TRBV19	-	TRBJ2-1	TGTGCCAGTAGTATAGGGGAGGGGTATGAGCAGTTCTTC	CASSIGEGYEQFF
-	TRBV28	-	TRBJ2-1	TGTGCCAGCCAGGACCTAGGGCACAATGAGCAGTTCTTC	CASQDLGHNEQFF
-	TRBV29-1	-	TRBJ2-7	TGCAGTACTAGGGCAGGCTCCTACGAGCAGTACTTC	CSTRAGSYEQYF
TRBD1	TRBV4-1	-	TRBJ1-2	TGCGCCAGCAGCCAGGAGGACAGGTCTTACTATGGCTACACCTTC	CASSQEDRSYYGYTF
-	TRBV30	-	TRBJ1-1	TGTGCCTCGGCACAGGAAAACACTGAAGCTTTCTTT	CASAQENTEAFF
-	TRBV5-1	-	TRBJ1-2	TGCGCCAGCAGCTTGGCAGGAGAGGGGAACTATGGCTACACCTTC	CASSLAGEGNYGYTF
-	TRBV5-6	-	TRBJ1-6	TGTGCCAGCAGCTTGAGGGGATCACCCCTCCACTTT	CASSLRGSPLHF
TRBD2	TRBV10-2	-	TRBJ2-1	TGCGCCAGCAGAGTACTAGCGGGAGCCTACAATGAGCAGTTCTTC	CASRVLAGAYNEQFF
-	TRBV7-2	-	TRBJ2-1	TGTGCCAGCAGCTTCACATACAATGAGCAGTTCTTC	CASSFTYNEQFF
-	TRBV12-5	once	TRBJ2-1	TGTGCTAGTGGTCTAGGGGGTTACAATGAGCAGTTCTTC	CASGLGGYNEQFF
-	TRBV7-9	-	TRBJ1-1	TGTGCCAGCAGCTTAGGCTACGAGAGAAACACTGAAGCTTTCTTT	CASSLGYERNTEAFF
TRBD1	TRBV5-1	medium-sized	TRBJ2-7	TGCGCCAGCAGCTTGGATACAGGGGCCTACGAGCAGTACTTC	CASSLDTGAYEQYF
-	TRBV18	-	TRBJ2-6	TGTGCCAGCTCACCAGGGGTAGGGGCCAACGTCCTGACTTTC	CASSPGVGANVLTF
-	TRBV7-8	-	TRBJ2-5	TGTGCCAGCAGCTTAGCGGGGGCGGGGGTGACCCAGTACTTC	CASSLAGAGVTQYF
-	TRBV7-9	-	TRBJ1-2	TGTGCCAGCAGCCGAGGGGGGGCAGGGTCCTATGGCTACACCTTC	CASSRGGAGSYGYTF
TRBD2	TRBV4-3	-	TRBJ2-7	TGCGCCAGCAGCCAAGATTGGGCTAGCGGCTACGAGCAGTACTTC	CASSQDWASGYEQYF
TRBD1	TRBV28	-	TRBJ1-6	TGTGCCAGCAGATGGACAGGGGGAAATTCACCCCTCCACTTT	CASRWTGGNSPLHF
-	TRBV5-1	-	TRBJ1-6	TGCGCCAGCAGCTCTGGCAGGGCGAATTCACCCCTCCACTTT	CASSSGRANSPLHF
-	TRBV15	-	TRBJ1-2	TGTGCCACCAGCAGAGACCGAGGTTCTTATGGCTACACCTTC	CATSRDRGSYGYTF
-	TRBV28	-	TRBJ1-3	TGTGCCACCCAAAGCGGGGGGGCCCGGGGAAACACCATATATTTT	CATQSGGARGNTIYF
-	TRBV7-3	-	TRBJ1-5	TGTGCCAGCAGCTTGGGTAGGAATCAGCCCCAGCATTTT	CASSLGRNQPQHF
-	TRBV7-3	-	TRBJ2-3	TGTGCCAGCAGCCCCAAGCCGGATACGCAGTATTTT	CASSPKPDTQYF
-	TRBV18	-	TRBJ1-4	TGTGCCAGCTCACCCGGGATCTATCAGGAACTGTTTTTT	CASSPGIYQELFF
-	TRBV7-9	-	TRBJ2-3	TGTGCCAGCAGCGGGGTGACAGATACGCAGTATTTT	CASSGVTDTQYF
TRBD2	TRBV5-4	few	TRBJ2-2	TGTGCCAGCAGCTTGGGGCCACTAGCGGGGGGTGCCGGGGAGCTGTTTTTT	CASSLGPLAGGAGELFF
TRBD1	TRBV14	-	TRBJ1-6	TGTGCCAGCAGCCAGGGGACAGAATTTTTTACCCTCCACTTT	CASSQGTEFFTLHF
-	TRBV2	-	TRBJ1-2	TGTGCCAGCAGTGAAGTGAGGGGTGGCTACACCTTC	CASSEVRGGYTF
-	TRBV7-2	-	TRBJ2-5	TGTGCCAGCAGTTTTGACAGGGGAGGGGGGACCCAGTACTTC	CASSFDRGGGTQYF
-	TRBV18	-	TRBJ1-1	TGTGCCAGCTCACCAGTAGAAAGGGGCACTGAAGCTTTCTTT	CASSPVERGTEAFF